The next 31 T cell receptor beta chains were all read from a single sample in a study of blood T cell repertoires in COVID-19. Method: immunoSEQ multiplex PCR; TCRdb's copy keeps in-frame clones and lacks some. Of about 400,000 clones listed, roughly 89% were seen once; the top ten hold approximately 4.5%. The sample was peripheral blood. Receptors originate from a woman aged 30 to 39 with acute or convalescent COVID-19.

V and J are TRBV27 and TRBJ2-3, with D unresolved. The germline V gene has CDR1 MNHEY and CDR2 SMNVEV (reference sequence). This CDR3 spans 11 amino acids. Between the trimmed V and J ends, which lost 3 bases and 5 bases, there was a span of 3 bases. CDR3 sequence reads: CASSFGDTQYF. The CDR3 DNA sequence: TGTGCCAGCAGTTTCGGAGATACGCAGTATTTT.

The chain uses TRBV6-1 and TRBJ2-3; D is unclear. This CDR3 contains 13 residues. The germline CDR1 and CDR2 sequences are MNHNS and SASEGT. V gave up 0 bases and J gave up 4 bases, with 5 bases separating them. The CDR3 DNA is TGTGCCAGCAGTGAAGCGTGGCCAGATACGCAGTATTTT. Protein sequence: CASSEAWPDTQYF.

The V call is TRBV4-1, the J call TRBJ1-2; 8 nucleotides match TRBD1. This CDR3 contains 14 residues. J gave up 8 bases and V 0 bases, and 5 bases lay outside the gene matches. Germline CDR1 MGHRA, CDR2 YSYEKL. CDR3 sequence reads: CASSQDNRGLGYTF. CDR3 coding DNA: TGCGCCAGCAGCCAAGATAACAGGGGGTTAGGCTACACCTTC.

The chain uses TRBV4-2 and TRBJ1-2, with unresolved D. CDR3 size: 15 residues. Looked up from germline, CDR1 is LGHNA and CDR2 is YNFKEQ. The V end was cut by 0 bases, the J end by 3 bases, with 11 bases between. This chain's CDR3 is CASSQDLQGDYGYTF. The CDR3 DNA reads as TGTGCCAGCAGCCAAGATCTACAAGGAGACTATGGCTACACCTTC.

This chain joins TRBV27 and TRBJ1-5; no definite D call. Trimming shortened V by 0 bases and J by 7 bases, and 7 bases separated the two germline ends. CDR1 MNHEY and CDR2 SMNVEV come from the germline V gene (reference sequence). CDR3 length: 13 amino acids. CDR3 region: CASSLSRQQPQHF. CDR3 DNA: TGTGCCAGCAGTTTATCGAGGCAGCAGCCCCAGCATTTT.

The genes are TRBV5-1 and TRBJ2-3; 7 bases line up with TRBD2. The J segment lost 2 bases and the V segment lost 6 bases, leaving 9 bases of the junction unmatched. This CDR3 has 15 amino acids. Per the germline V gene, CDR1 is SGHRS and CDR2 is YFSETQ. CDR3 amino acids: CASTVSGGDTDTQYF. In DNA form, the CDR3 reads TGCGCCAGCACGGTCTCGGGGGGTGACACAGATACGCAGTATTTT.

The J gene is TRBJ1-5, the V gene TRBV2; 7 bases align to TRBD1. The germline V gene has CDR1 SNHLY and CDR2 FYNNEI. The V and J ends lost 8 bases and 3 bases, in that order; junction bases with no gene match: 7. CDR3 length: 14 amino acids. CDR3 sequence reads: CASADRANNQPQHF. The DNA of the CDR3 is TGTGCCAGCGCTGACAGGGCCAACAATCAGCCCCAGCATTTT.

The chain employs TRBV12-3 or TRBV12-4 and TRBJ1-1; D unclear. The CDR3 extends over 12 amino acids. Trimming stripped 6 bases from V and 10 bases from J, with 15 bases between. The CDR3 DNA follows: TGTGCCAGCAGAGGAGGGCTTGGTACAGCTTTCTTT. Protein sequence: CASRGGLGTAFF.

This clone was picked up a small number of times. The chain couples TRBV7-9 to TRBJ1-1; D not certain. Trimming took off 2 bases at V and 0 bases at J, with 7 bases between the two ends. The V gene's germline CDR1 is SEHNR and CDR2 FQNEAQ (reference sequence). CDR3 length: 14 amino acids. As DNA, the CDR3 is TGTGCCAGCAGCTTATCATCCATGAACACTGAAGCTTTCTTT. Translating it yields CASSLSSMNTEAFF.

The DNA of the CDR3 is TGTGCCAGCAGTATGACAGGGAACACTGAAGCTTTCTTT. Translating gives CASSMTGNTEAFF. This sequence joins TRBV6-5 and TRBJ1-1; a weak D match, TRBD1 (6 bases). CDR3 size: 13 residues. CDR1 and CDR2 (germline): MNHEY, SVGAGI. V was trimmed by 5 bases and J by 1 base, leaving 8 bases between them.

This sequence joins TRBV6-6 and TRBJ2-7; 9 nucleotides align to TRBD1. CDR3 length equals 15 residues. The germline gives CDR1 MNHNY, CDR2 SVGAGI (reference sequence). After removal of 5 bases from V and 4 bases from J, the junction contained 9 bases not matched to a gene. The CDR3 is CASSTRTGVRYEQYF. CDR3 bases: TGTGCCAGCAGTACTCGGACAGGGGTCCGATACGAGCAGTACTTC.

The table lists this clone with a count of one. This chain joins TRBV4-1 and TRBJ2-2, with a weak D call TRBD1 (6 bases). The CDR3 sequence is 16 residues long. Germline CDR1 MGHRA, CDR2 YSYEKL. V dropped 1 base and J dropped 4 bases, with 13 bases sitting between them. CDR3 in amino acids: CASSQGRGRGTGELFF. As DNA, the CDR3 is TGCGCCAGCAGCCAAGGCAGGGGAAGGGGCACCGGGGAGCTGTTTTTT.

The chain couples TRBV6-5 to TRBJ1-5; a possible D gene is TRBD1 (5 bases). Trimming removed 7 bases from V and 7 bases from J, with 8 bases in between. CDR1 and CDR2 from the germline V gene are MNHEY and SVGAGI. The CDR3 runs to 11 residues. CDR3 amino acids: CASMGGQPQHF. CDR3 DNA sequence: TGTGCCAGCATGGGGGGGCAGCCCCAGCATTTT.

The V and J genes are TRBV11-1 and TRBJ2-1, with D perhaps matching TRBD1 (5 bases). V lost 5 bases and J lost 6, with 14 bases in between. The germline CDR1 and CDR2 sequences are SGHAT and FQDESV (reference sequence). The CDR3 sequence is 14 residues long. The CDR3 region has the DNA TGTGCCAGCAGCCCGGCAGGGTCCGGCAATGAGCAGTTCTTC. Encoded protein: CASSPAGSGNEQFF.

Concerning this clone itself: Relative to the germline gene, one junction end is altered; a read error may explain this. The J gene is TRBJ2-5, the V gene TRBV2, with 8 positions matching TRBD1. Germline-derived CDR1 and CDR2 are SNHLY and FYNNEI. The CDR3 contains 13 residues. This CDR3 is CASKGQAREIQYF. CDR3 nucleotide sequence: TGTGCCAGCAAGGGACAGGCGAGAGAGATCCAGTACTTC.

This clone appeared once. The V gene is TRBV9, the J gene TRBJ1-1, with TRBD1 identical over 7 bases. CDR3 size: 14 residues. V gave up 4 bases and J gave up 4 bases; unmatched junction bases: 7. The germline V gene encodes CDR1 SGDLS and CDR2 YYNGEE. CDR3: CASSPTGFGTEAFF. The CDR3, as DNA: TGTGCCAGCAGCCCGACAGGGTTTGGCACTGAAGCTTTCTTT.

The chain couples TRBV7-9 to TRBJ1-1; D not resolved. The CDR3 spans 13 residues. Germline V gives CDR1 SEHNR, CDR2 FQNEAQ (reference sequence). V was clipped by 2 bases and J by 5 bases, with 9 bases between them. The chain's CDR3 is CASSLWEGTEAFF. Here the CDR3 DNA reads TGTGCCAGCAGCTTATGGGAGGGTACTGAAGCTTTCTTT.

The V and J genes are TRBV7-6 and TRBJ2-2, with D tentatively TRBD1 (6 bases). V dropped 5 bases and J dropped 1 base, with 11 bases sitting between them. Per the germline V gene, CDR1 is SGHVS and CDR2 is FNYEAQ. This CDR3 comprises 15 residues. Here the CDR3 reads CASSADSWNTGELFF. In DNA, the CDR3 is TGTGCCAGCAGCGCGGACAGTTGGAACACCGGGGAGCTGTTTTTT.

The V call is TRBV25-1, the J call TRBJ2-7, with D possibly matching TRBD1 (6 bases). Germline V gives CDR1 MGHDK, CDR2 SYGVNS. This CDR3 has 13 residues. V lost 5 bases and J lost 5, with 13 bases in between. As DNA, the CDR3 is TGTGCCAGCAGTCCCAGGGGATTAGACGAGCAGTACTTC. Translated, it gives CASSPRGLDEQYF.

This clone was observed a few times. The chain uses TRBV4-1 and TRBJ1-1; no clear D gene. Germline V lookup: CDR1 MGHRA, CDR2 YSYEKL. This CDR3 has 15 residues. V lost 0 bases to trimming and J lost 2 bases, with 10 bases between them. This CDR3 is CASSQDEDSNTEAFF. In DNA, the CDR3 is TGCGCCAGCAGCCAAGATGAGGATTCAAACACTGAAGCTTTCTTT.

With regard to this clone: Other nucleotide sequences in the sample specify the same CDR3. The chain links TRBV21-1 to TRBJ1-2. TRBV21-1 is deemed a pseudogene. The CDR3 is 15 residues long. The CDR3 protein is CASSKPGRRRGGYTF. The CDR3 nucleotides read TGTGCCAGCAGCAAACCTGGGCGGCGGCGGGGCGGCTACACCTTC.

The chain carries TRBV7-8 and TRBJ1-5, with D tentatively TRBD1 (5 bases). From germline, CDR1 is SGHVS and CDR2 FQNEAQ. The CDR3 covers 16 residues. Trimming stripped 2 bases from V and 7 bases from J, with 18 bases between. The CDR3 loop reads CASSLQSAGGKQPQHF. As DNA, the CDR3 is TGTGCCAGCAGCTTACAATCTGCGGGGGGTAAACAGCCCCAGCATTTT.

This sequence joins TRBV15 and TRBJ2-5, with a weak D call TRBD2 (6 bases). This CDR3 has 15 amino acids. V lost 3 bases, J lost 2 bases, and 13 bases lay in between. Germline V gene data show CDR1 as LNHNV and CDR2 as YYDKDF (reference sequence). The CDR3 is CATSSETSTQETQYF. Written as DNA, the CDR3 is TGTGCCACCAGCAGTGAAACTAGCACACAAGAGACCCAGTACTTC. The variable domain in full, completed from reference TRBV15 and TRBJ2-5, reads DAMVIQNPRYQVTQFGKPVTLSCSQTLNHNVMYWYQQKSSQAPKLLFHYYDKDFNNEADTPDNFQSRRPNTSFCFLDIRSPGLGDTAMYLCATSSETSTQETQYFGPGTRLLVL.

The chain joins TRBV11-2 to TRBJ1-1; D might be TRBD1 (6 bases). The CDR3 is 13 amino acids. CDR1 and CDR2 (germline): SGHAT, FQNNGV. The V gene lost 1 base and the J gene lost 8 bases, with 11 bases spanning the gap. CDR3 sequence (DNA): TGTGCCAGCAGCTTAGCCTCAGGGGCGGAAGCTTTCTTT. Protein sequence: CASSLASGAEAFF.

The rearrangement uses TRBV25-1 and TRBJ2-1, with a tentative D call TRBD1 (6 bases). CDR1 and CDR2 (germline): MGHDK, SYGVNS. The CDR3 contains 13 residues. V was pared by 8 bases and J by 1 base, with 9 bases between. Written as DNA, the CDR3 is TGTGCCAGCTCACAGGGATCCTACAATGAGCAGTTCTTC. It encodes CASSQGSYNEQFF.

The chain is built from TRBV5-8 and TRBJ2-7; D is perhaps TRBD1 (6 bases). The CDR3 is made up of 19 amino acids. The germline V and J ends were trimmed by 2 bases and 4 bases, with 28 bases remaining between them. Germline V lookup: CDR1 SGHTS, CDR2 YDEGEE. The CDR3 DNA follows: TGTGCCAGCAGCTTCGTGTTTTCAGGAAGCTGGGGGCTTTTATACGAGCAGTACTTC. Amino acid sequence: CASSFVFSGSWGLLYEQYF. The complete variable domain, with remaining parts taken from reference TRBV5-8 and TRBJ2-7, reads EAGVTQSPTHLIKTRGQQATLRCSPISGHTSVYWYQQALGLGLQFLLWYDEGEERNRGNFPPRFSGRQFPNYSSELNVNALELEDSALYLCASSFVFSGSWGLLYEQYFGPGTRLTVT.

The chain uses TRBV7-2 and TRBJ2-1, with D perhaps matching TRBD2 (7 bases). V was shortened by 2 bases and J by 3 bases, with 14 bases between the two germline ends. CDR3 size: 16 residues. Per the germline V gene, CDR1 is SGHTA and CDR2 is FQGNSA. CDR3 residues: CASSLYAGANYNEQFF. CDR3 nucleotides: TGTGCCAGCAGCTTATACGCGGGGGCGAACTACAATGAGCAGTTCTTC.

The V gene is TRBV9, the J gene TRBJ1-1; D perhaps matches TRBD1 (6 bases). V lost 4 bases and J lost 6, with 7 bases in between. The germline gives CDR1 SGDLS, CDR2 YYNGEE. CDR3 length: 11 amino acids. The CDR3, as DNA: TGTGCCAGCAGCACAGGGTCTGAAGCTTTCTTT. Translated: CASSTGSEAFF.

V is TRBV19 and J is TRBJ2-7, with TRBD2 matching over 7 bases. V lost 5 bases to trimming and J lost 5 bases; unmatched junction nucleotides: 6. The CDR3 has 13 residues. CDR1 LNHDA and CDR2 SQIVND come from the germline V gene (reference sequence). The CDR3 region has the DNA TGTGCCAGTAGTCATGGGGGGGTAAACGAGCAGTACTTC. Translating it yields CASSHGGVNEQYF.

The gene calls are TRBV6-5 and TRBJ2-5, with 10 positions matching TRBD2. V gave up 3 bases and J gave up 1 base; unmatched junction bases: 5. CDR1 and CDR2 (germline): MNHEY, SVGAGI. There are 16 residues in the CDR3. In DNA form, the CDR3 reads TGTGCCAGCAGTTATTCAAGCGGGGGGGCCCAAGAGACCCAGTACTTC. Protein product: CASSYSSGGAQETQYF.

This chain links TRBV15 with TRBJ2-3; TRBD1 agrees at 7 bases. CDR3 size: 17 residues. From germline, CDR1 is LNHNV and CDR2 YYDKDF (reference sequence). V shed 0 bases and J 6 bases; nucleotides not matched to a gene: 12. The CDR3 nucleotides are TGTGCCACCAGCAGAGATAAGGGGGCGATTTCTGTGGATACGCAGTATTTT. It specifies CATSRDKGAISVDTQYF.